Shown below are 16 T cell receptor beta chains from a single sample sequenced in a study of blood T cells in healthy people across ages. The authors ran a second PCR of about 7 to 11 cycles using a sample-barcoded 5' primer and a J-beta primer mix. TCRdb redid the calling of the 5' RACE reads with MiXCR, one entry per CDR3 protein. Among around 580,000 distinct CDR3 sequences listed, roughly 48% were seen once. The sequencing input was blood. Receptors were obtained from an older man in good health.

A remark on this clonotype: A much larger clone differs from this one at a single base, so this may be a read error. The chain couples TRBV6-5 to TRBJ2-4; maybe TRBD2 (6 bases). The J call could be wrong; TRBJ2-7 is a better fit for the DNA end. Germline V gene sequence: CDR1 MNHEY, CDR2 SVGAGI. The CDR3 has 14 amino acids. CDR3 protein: CASSYGGASYEQYF. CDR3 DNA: TGTGCCAGCAGTTACGGAGGGGCCTCCTACGAGCAGTACTTC.

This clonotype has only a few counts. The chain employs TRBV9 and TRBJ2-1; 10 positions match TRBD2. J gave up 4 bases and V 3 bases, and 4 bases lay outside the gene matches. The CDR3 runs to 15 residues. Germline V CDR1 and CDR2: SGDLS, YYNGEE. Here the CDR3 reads CASSGTSGAYNEQFF. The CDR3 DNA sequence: TGTGCCAGCAGCGGAACTAGCGGGGCTTACAATGAGCAGTTCTTC.

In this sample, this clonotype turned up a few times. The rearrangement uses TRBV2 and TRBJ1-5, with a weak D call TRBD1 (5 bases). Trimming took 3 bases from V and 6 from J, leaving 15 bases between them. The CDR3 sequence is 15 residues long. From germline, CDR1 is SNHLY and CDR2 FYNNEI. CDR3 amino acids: CASSEGPLKGQPQHF. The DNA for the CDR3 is TGTGCCAGCAGTGAGGGGCCCCTAAAGGGTCAGCCCCAGCATTTT.

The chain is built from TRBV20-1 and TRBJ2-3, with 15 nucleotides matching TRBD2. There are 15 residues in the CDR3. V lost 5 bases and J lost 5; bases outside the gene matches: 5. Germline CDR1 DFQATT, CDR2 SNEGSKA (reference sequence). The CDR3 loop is CSAGGLAGGIDTQYF. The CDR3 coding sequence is TGCAGTGCTGGGGGACTAGCGGGAGGTATAGATACGCAGTATTTT.

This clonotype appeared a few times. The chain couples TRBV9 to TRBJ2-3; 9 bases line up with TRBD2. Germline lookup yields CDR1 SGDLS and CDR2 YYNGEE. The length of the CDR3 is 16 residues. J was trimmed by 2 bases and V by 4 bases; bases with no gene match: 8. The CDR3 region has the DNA TGTGCCAGCAGCCCCGAGGGACTAGCATTCACAGATACGCAGTATTTT. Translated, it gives CASSPEGLAFTDTQYF.

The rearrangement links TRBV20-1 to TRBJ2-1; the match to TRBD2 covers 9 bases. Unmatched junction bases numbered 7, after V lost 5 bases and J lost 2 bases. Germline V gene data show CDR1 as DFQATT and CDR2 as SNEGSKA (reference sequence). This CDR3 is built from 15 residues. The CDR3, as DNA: TGCAGTGCTTCTCCCTTAGCGGGAGCCTACAATGAGCAGTTCTTC. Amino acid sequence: CSASPLAGAYNEQFF.

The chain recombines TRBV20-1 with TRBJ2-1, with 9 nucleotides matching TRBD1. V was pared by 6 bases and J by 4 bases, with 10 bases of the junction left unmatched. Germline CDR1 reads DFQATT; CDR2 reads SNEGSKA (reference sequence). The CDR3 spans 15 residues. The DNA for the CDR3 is TGCAGTGCCCGAATCCGGGACAGGGCTTACAATGAGCAGTTCTTC. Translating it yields CSARIRDRAYNEQFF.

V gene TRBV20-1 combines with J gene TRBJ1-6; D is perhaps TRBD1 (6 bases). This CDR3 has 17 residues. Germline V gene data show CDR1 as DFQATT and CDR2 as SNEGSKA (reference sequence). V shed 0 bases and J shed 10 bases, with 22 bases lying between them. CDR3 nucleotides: TGCAGTGCTAGAGATCCCAGGGGCTCGGCGAGAAGGTCACCCCTCCACTTT. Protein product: CSARDPRGSARRSPLHF.

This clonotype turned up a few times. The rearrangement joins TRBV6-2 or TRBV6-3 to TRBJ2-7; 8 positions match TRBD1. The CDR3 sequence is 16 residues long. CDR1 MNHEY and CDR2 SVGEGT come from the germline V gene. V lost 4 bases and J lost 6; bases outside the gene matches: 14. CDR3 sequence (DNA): TGTGCCAGCAGTTCCCAGGGGGCGCGTATGTGGTTCGAGCAGTACTTC. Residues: CASSSQGARMWFEQYF.

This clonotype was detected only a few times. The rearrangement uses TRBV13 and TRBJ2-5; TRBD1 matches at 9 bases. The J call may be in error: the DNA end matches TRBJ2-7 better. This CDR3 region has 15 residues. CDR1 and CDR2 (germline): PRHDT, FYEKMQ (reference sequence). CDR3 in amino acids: CASSHTGQGNNEQYF. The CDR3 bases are TGTGCCAGCAGCCATACGGGACAGGGTAATAACGAGCAGTACTTC.

The CDR3 sequence is CASSFYDGYTF. The CDR3 DNA sequence: TGTGCCAGCAGCTTCTATGATGGCTACACCTTC. The gene calls are TRBV7-2 and TRBJ1-2, with unresolved D. Trimming shortened V by 3 bases and J by 6 bases, and 5 bases separated the two germline ends. This CDR3 spans 11 amino acids. CDR1 and CDR2 from the germline V gene are SGHTA and FQGNSA.

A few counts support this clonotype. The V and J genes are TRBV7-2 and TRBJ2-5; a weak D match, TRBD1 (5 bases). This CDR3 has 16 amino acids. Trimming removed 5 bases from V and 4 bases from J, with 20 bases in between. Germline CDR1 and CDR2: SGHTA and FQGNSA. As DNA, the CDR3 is TGTGCCAGCAGCCTCTGGGGCTCCACTCTGGGAGAGACCCAGTACTTC. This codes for CASSLWGSTLGETQYF.

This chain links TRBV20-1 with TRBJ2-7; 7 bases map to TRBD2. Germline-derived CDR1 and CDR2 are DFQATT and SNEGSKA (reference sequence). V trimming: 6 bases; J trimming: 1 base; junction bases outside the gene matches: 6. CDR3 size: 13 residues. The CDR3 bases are TGCAGTGCCACGAGCGGGGCATCCTACGAGCAGTACTTC. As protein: CSATSGASYEQYF.

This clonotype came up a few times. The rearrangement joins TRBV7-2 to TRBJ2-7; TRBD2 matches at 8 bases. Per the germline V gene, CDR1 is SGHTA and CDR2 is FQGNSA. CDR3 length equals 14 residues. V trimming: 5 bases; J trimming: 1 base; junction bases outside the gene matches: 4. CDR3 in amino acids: CASSTIAGSYEQYF. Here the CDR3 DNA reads TGTGCCAGCAGCACTATAGCGGGGTCCTACGAGCAGTACTTC.

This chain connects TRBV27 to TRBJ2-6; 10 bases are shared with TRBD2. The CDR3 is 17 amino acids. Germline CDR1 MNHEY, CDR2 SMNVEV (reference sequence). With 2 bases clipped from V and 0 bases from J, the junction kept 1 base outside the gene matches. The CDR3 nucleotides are TGTGCCAGCAGTTTACTAGCGGGAGCCTCTGGGGCCAACGTCCTGACTTTC. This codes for CASSLLAGASGANVLTF.

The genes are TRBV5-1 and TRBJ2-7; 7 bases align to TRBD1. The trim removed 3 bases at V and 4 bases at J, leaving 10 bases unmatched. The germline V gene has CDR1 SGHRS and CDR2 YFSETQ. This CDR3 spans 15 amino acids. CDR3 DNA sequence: TGCGCCAGCAGCTCGAAGGGGGCATTCGCGTACGAGCAGTACTTC. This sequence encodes CASSSKGAFAYEQYF. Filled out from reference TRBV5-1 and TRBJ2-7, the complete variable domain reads KAGVTQTPRYLIKTRGQQVTLSCSPISGHRSVSWYQQTPGQGLQFLFEYFSETQRNKGNFPGRFSGRQFSNSRSEMNVSTLELGDSALYLCASSSKGAFAYEQYFGPGTRLTVT.